The source of this T cell receptor (beta chain) is a study of blood T cell repertoires in COVID-19. As for the study in general: From T cells, B-cell-depleted T cells, or PBMCs came the material, which was cDNA or gDNA.

This clone occurred once. The Seattle site enrolled patients during active infection and followed them longitudinally. Per the original methods: Cell counts per sample came from amplifying reference gene primers. Only in-frame clones appear in the TCRdb table, and some are missing; sequencing was by immunoSEQ multiplex PCR. From that table come the V and J calls and clone size; the DNA was used to work out D and trimming. Of roughly 100,000 clones in the sample, 92% are singletons; the top ten hold approximately 2%. The TCR sequence derives from a woman in her forties or fifties with COVID-19, enrolled during active disease. Sample: peripheral blood.

The CDR3 region is CSASRKEGTDTQYF. CDR3 sequence (DNA): TGCAGTGCTAGTAGGAAGGAGGGCACAGATACGCAGTATTTT. The rearrangement links TRBV20-1 to TRBJ2-3; D perhaps matches TRBD2 (5 bases). Trimming took 3 bases from V and 1 from J, leaving 11 bases between them. Germline V lookup: CDR1 DFQATT, CDR2 SNEGSKA (reference sequence). The CDR3 sequence is 14 residues long.